Described below is a single T cell receptor (beta chain) sequence and its context. The antigen remains undetermined. Per the germline V gene, CDR1 is WNHNN and CDR2 is SYGVQD (reference sequence). CDR3 length equals 16 residues. The ends were cut back, 0 bases at V and 11 bases at J, with 20 bases in the middle. Primers for the PCR totalled 60 Vbeta and 13 Jbeta. TCRdb's copy holds only in-frame clones and misses some; the assay was immunoSEQ multiplex PCR. The repertoire holds about 130,000 clones, around two thirds seen once, with 2.5% to 3% in the top ten. This entry belongs to a study of cytomegalovirus exposure and HLA in healthy donors. Study-wide points: An ancestry cluster, one associated with Asian ancestry, reportedly showed fewer N-insertions than the approximately 670-donor mean in a later analysis. No immune exposure information besides CMV serostatus was available. High sensitivity and specificity were reportedly achieved when the classifier diagnosed cytomegalovirus status.

This sequence joins TRBV10-1 and TRBJ2-4; a weak D match, TRBD2 (6 bases). This TCR was recovered from a human donor in good health. Specimen: PBMCs. In nucleotides, the CDR3 is TGCGCCAGCAGTGAGTCTAGTCGCGGGGACCCGGGGGTTCAGTACTTC. This codes for CASSESSRGDPGVQYF.